Listed below are T cell receptor beta chains from one sample, sequenced in a study of cytomegalovirus exposure and HLA in healthy donors. The protocol was immunoSEQ multiplex PCR, while the TCRdb copy is restricted to in-frame clones and leaves out a portion. The top ten clones hold over 13% of a sample with under 200,000 clones, 60% to 80% of them seen once. Input material: PBMCs. Source of these receptors: a man in his fifties in good health and CMV-seropositive. Each CDR3 is given with its conserved first and last residue.

V gene: TRBV7-8; J gene: TRBJ2-3; CDR3 protein: CASSFGGRAPDTQYF
V gene: TRBV2; J gene: TRBJ2-2; CDR3 protein: CASPRDRGTGELFF
V gene: TRBV9; J gene: TRBJ2-3; CDR3 protein: CASSVGLAGRYTDTQYF
V gene: TRBV6-5; J gene: TRBJ1-2; CDR3 protein: CASSYGRDRGLGYTF
V gene: TRBV27; J gene: TRBJ1-6; CDR3 protein: CASTNKGGGAYNSPLHF
V gene: TRBV7-2; J gene: TRBJ2-5; CDR3 protein: CASSLAGGGETQYF
V gene: TRBV2; J gene: TRBJ1-1; CDR3 protein: CASSGQGSTEAFF
V gene: TRBV2; J gene: TRBJ2-7; CDR3 protein: CASSLGDSITYEQYF
V gene: TRBV6-5; J gene: TRBJ2-2; CDR3 protein: CASSYSRDRDTGELFF
V gene: TRBV18; J gene: TRBJ1-6; CDR3 protein: CASSPGRADNSPLHF
V gene: TRBV28; J gene: TRBJ2-5; CDR3 protein: CASSQPGLALSQETQYF
V gene: TRBV5-6; J gene: TRBJ2-3; CDR3 protein: CASSLDTSTDTQYF
V gene: TRBV12-2; J gene: TRBJ1-2; CDR3 protein: CASRLAVTEGGGYGYTF